A single sample is the source of the 17 T cell receptor beta chains below, sequenced in a study of blood T cell repertoires in COVID-19. Libraries were prepared by immunoSEQ multiplex PCR; TCRdb keeps only in-frame clonotypes and omits some of them. The profile shows 250,000 to 350,000 clones, about 92% of them singletons. The sequenced sample consisted of PBMCs or T cells enriched from blood (not recorded which). The receptors derive from a man aged 55 to 70 who had recovered from COVID-19.

The chain employs TRBV2 and TRBJ2-7; 11 bases map to TRBD1. The J segment lost 5 bases and the V segment lost 6 bases, leaving 3 bases of the junction unmatched. The germline gives CDR1 SNHLY, CDR2 FYNNEI. The CDR3 is 13 residues long. CDR3 loop: CASRRTGGDEQYF. CDR3 sequence (DNA): TGTGCCAGCAGAAGGACAGGGGGCGACGAGCAGTACTTC.

V and J are TRBV15 and TRBJ2-1; 10 nucleotides line up with TRBD2. The CDR3 is made up of 15 amino acids. The V gene's germline CDR1 is LNHNV and CDR2 YYDKDF (reference sequence). J was trimmed by 3 bases and V by 5 bases; bases with no gene match: 4. This CDR3 reads CATSPRTSGYNEQFF. As DNA, the CDR3 is TGTGCCACCAGCCCCCGGACTAGCGGCTACAATGAGCAGTTCTTC. Together with reference TRBV15 and TRBJ2-1, the CDR3 gives the full variable domain: DAMVIQNPRYQVTQFGKPVTLSCSQTLNHNVMYWYQQKSSQAPKLLFHYYDKDFNNEADTPDNFQSRRPNTSFCFLDIRSPGLGDTAMYLCATSPRTSGYNEQFFGPGTRLTVL.

This chain connects TRBV5-1 to TRBJ2-2; D is possibly TRBD2 (5 bases). CDR1 is SGHRS and CDR2 is YFSETQ in the germline V gene. Deletions cut 2 bases from V and 2 bases from J, with 13 bases between. The CDR3 totals 16 residues. The CDR3 nucleotides read TGCGCCAGCAGCTTACTAGTCGGCACAAACACCGGGGAGCTGTTTTTT. Protein product: CASSLLVGTNTGELFF.

The rearrangement joins TRBV6-5 to TRBJ1-5, with 8 bases lining up with TRBD1. Looked up from germline, CDR1 is MNHEY and CDR2 is SVGAGI. CDR3 length: 14 residues. Germline trimming cut 7 bases from V and 6 bases from J; bases unmatched to any gene: 8. The CDR3 region has the DNA TGTGCCAGCACCCCGGCAGGGGGCGGTCAGCCCCAGCATTTT. This translates into CASTPAGGGQPQHF.

This chain links TRBV14 with TRBJ2-5; a possible D gene is TRBD1 (6 bases). The CDR3 loop spans 15 amino acids. V was trimmed by 0 bases and J by 5 bases, leaving 13 bases between them. The germline V gene encodes CDR1 SGHDN and CDR2 FVKESK. In nucleotides, the CDR3 is TGTGCCAGCAGCCAAGACAGGGGAGTCAGGGAGACCCAGTACTTC. Residues: CASSQDRGVRETQYF.

The genes are TRBV12-3 or TRBV12-4 and TRBJ1-3, with 9 bases identical to TRBD1. The CDR3 length is 13 residues. V shed 9 bases, J shed 3 bases, and the junction held 3 bases outside the gene matches. The CDR3 DNA reads as TGTGCCAGTAACAGGGGGCTTGGAAACACCATATATTTT. Encoded protein: CASNRGLGNTIYF.

This chain uses TRBV13 with TRBJ2-3; 8 bases line up with TRBD1. Germline V lookup: CDR1 PRHDT, CDR2 FYEKMQ (reference sequence). CDR3 size: 13 residues. With 3 bases clipped from V and 5 bases from J, the junction kept 1 base outside the gene matches. The CDR3 coding sequence is TGTGCCAGCAGCTTCGACAGGGGAGATACGCAGTATTTT. Residues: CASSFDRGDTQYF.

The chain couples TRBV6-5 to TRBJ1-3, with D perhaps TRBD1 (5 bases). Germline values: CDR1 MNHEY, CDR2 SVGAGI. V shed 6 bases and J shed 0 bases, with 6 bases lying between them. This CDR3 spans 13 amino acids. CDR3: CASRGPSGNTIYF. The CDR3 nucleotides read TGTGCCAGCAGGGGGCCCTCTGGAAACACCATATATTTT.

This chain joins TRBV5-5 and TRBJ2-7; TRBD1 matches at 10 bases. The CDR3 is made up of 16 amino acids. CDR1 is SGHKS, CDR2 YYEKEE, per germline (reference sequence). V dropped 2 bases and J dropped 6; count of bases not matched to a gene: 11. CDR3 in amino acids: CASSFSRDRGSLEQYF. DNA of the CDR3: TGTGCCAGCAGCTTCAGCCGGGACAGGGGTTCTCTCGAGCAGTACTTC.

This chain connects TRBV30 to TRBJ2-7; tentative D call: TRBD2 (6 bases). This CDR3 is 11 amino acids long. The V gene's germline CDR1 is GTSNPN and CDR2 SVGIG (reference sequence). The V gene lost 8 bases and the J gene lost 2 bases, with 10 bases spanning the gap. The CDR3: CAATGAYEQYF. The CDR3, as DNA: TGTGCCGCAACGGGGGCCTACGAGCAGTACTTC. Using reference TRBV30 and TRBJ2-7 for the parts outside the CDR3, the full variable domain is SQTIHQWPATLVQPVGSPLSLECTVEGTSNPNLYWYRQAAGRGLQLLFYSVGIGQISSEVPQNLSASRPQDRQFILSSKKLLLSDSGFYLCAATGAYEQYFGPGTRLTVT.

The rearrangement links TRBV9 to TRBJ1-6; TRBD1 agrees at 9 bases. CDR3 length: 17 amino acids. CDR1 and CDR2 (germline): SGDLS, YYNGEE. The V gene end was trimmed by 3 bases and the J gene end by 3 bases; junction bases not matched to a gene: 7. The CDR3 coding sequence is TGTGCCAGCAGCGCAGAGGGGACAGGGAGCTATAATTCACCCCTCCACTTT. Translating gives CASSAEGTGSYNSPLHF.

The chain joins TRBV27 to TRBJ2-3; D call uncertain. This CDR3 spans 16 amino acids. From germline, CDR1 is MNHEY and CDR2 SMNVEV (reference sequence). The V gene lost 0 bases and the J gene lost 3 bases, with 13 bases spanning the gap. Here the CDR3 DNA reads TGTGCCAGCAGTTTATCGGCAAACCAAGTAACAGATACGCAGTATTTT. Translating it yields CASSLSANQVTDTQYF.

V usage is TRBV5-5 and J usage is TRBJ2-3; D call uncertain. Looked up from germline, CDR1 is SGHKS and CDR2 is YYEKEE (reference sequence). The CDR3 is 13 amino acids. The V end was cut by 4 bases, the J end by 1 base, with 7 bases between. The CDR3 region has the DNA TGTGCCAGCAGCGTCTCGGGCACAGATACGCAGTATTTT. It is translated as CASSVSGTDTQYF.

This clone was observed once. The gene calls are TRBV4-1 and TRBJ2-3; TRBD2 matches 15 bases. Germline CDR1 and CDR2: MGHRA and YSYEKL. The CDR3 has 16 amino acids. Trimming took 4 bases from V and 6 from J; bases not matched to a gene: 5. CDR3 loop: CASSLGLAGGRDTQYF. CDR3 DNA: TGCGCCAGCAGCCTCGGACTAGCGGGGGGGCGGGATACGCAGTATTTT.

This chain links TRBV5-5 with TRBJ2-7, with TRBD1 matching over 12 bases. Germline CDR1 SGHKS, CDR2 YYEKEE (reference sequence). The V and J ends lost 4 bases and 4 bases, in that order; junction bases with no gene match: 6. CDR3 length: 15 amino acids. The CDR3 spells CASSPGTGGGYEQYF. The DNA for the CDR3 is TGTGCCAGCAGCCCGGGGACAGGGGGCGGGTACGAGCAGTACTTC.

This clone came up a few times. Its ends do not fully match the called genes, so a read error is possible. The gene calls are TRBV4-1 and TRBJ1-1; tentatively, D is TRBD1 (6 bases). Germline CDR1 MGHRA, CDR2 YSYEKL. The CDR3 is made up of 12 amino acids. The CDR3 coding sequence is TGCGCCAGCAGCCAGGGGGGGGCAGCGGCAATATTT. This encodes CASSQGGAAAIF.

The rearrangement joins TRBV6-5 to TRBJ2-3; the D gene is possibly TRBD2 (6 bases). The CDR3 contains 14 residues. The V end was cut by 3 bases, the J end by 3 bases, with 10 bases between. In germline, CDR1 is MNHEY, CDR2 SVGAGI. CDR3 nucleotides: TGTGCCAGCAGTTATCGACTAGATACAGATACGCAGTATTTT. Encoded protein: CASSYRLDTDTQYF.